The entry that follows covers one T cell receptor beta chain sequence. What it recognizes is unknown. This entry comes from a study of OX40 agonist ivuxolimab in advanced cancers. Background on the study: Mean age 60 years, range about 23 to 80; around 80% male. Study conclusions and caveats: On average, CD8+ T cells showed a greater number of expanded clones than CD4+. Clones of CD4+ and CD8+ blood T cells grew by week 6 at doses of 0.1 to 3.0 mg/kg.

Some clones are missing from TCRdb's copy, which holds only in-frame ones; the method was immunoSEQ multiplex PCR. The sample includes tens of thousands of clones, about 88% seen only once; the top ten take 0.19%. Anyone with autoimmune disease history or systemic immunosuppression was excluded. Trimming removed 7 bases from V and 6 bases from J, with 18 bases in between. This CDR3 region has 14 residues. From germline, CDR1 is SNHLY and CDR2 FYNNEI. The TCR comes from an adult with an advanced solid tumor such as melanoma, head and neck, liver or kidney cancer. The material sequenced was CD4+ or CD8+ T cells sorted from blood, taken in a trial of the OX40 agonist ivuxolimab. This rearrangement joins TRBV2 to TRBJ1-1; the D is unclear. Here the CDR3 DNA reads TGTGCCAGCACGGTTGCGGAAAGGGCGGCTGAAGCTTTCTTT. Translation: CASTVAERAAEAFF. The variable domain in full, with the rest retrieved from reference TRBV2 and TRBJ1-1, is EPEVTQTPSHQVTQMGQEVILRCVPISNHLYFYWYRQILGQKVEFLVSFYNNEISEKSEIFDDQFSVERPDGSNFTLKIRSTKLEDSAMYFCASTVAERAAEAFFGQGTRLTVV.